This TCR beta chain was documented in a study of blood T cell repertoires in COVID-19. The V and J ends lost 5 bases and 6 bases respectively, with 16 bases between them. Looked up from germline, CDR1 is SGHVS and CDR2 is FQNEAQ. This CDR3 contains 15 residues. Per the study methods: Reference gene primer amplification gave nucleated cell count estimates. The method was immunoSEQ multiplex PCR; TCRdb's version includes in-frame clones alone and lacks a portion of them. V and J calls and clone size are as listed in that table; D and trimming were resolved from the DNA. Here the sample spans approximately 250,000 clones, roughly 86% being singletons.

This sequence originates from a woman aged 25 to 39 who had recovered from COVID-19. Sequenced: PBMCs or T cells enriched from blood (not recorded which). The chain couples TRBV7-8 to TRBJ2-2; D is perhaps TRBD1 (6 bases). The CDR3 nucleotides are TGTGCCAGCAGCCCCTATCCAAACAGGGCCGGGGAGCTGTTTTTT. Amino acid sequence: CASSPYPNRAGELFF.